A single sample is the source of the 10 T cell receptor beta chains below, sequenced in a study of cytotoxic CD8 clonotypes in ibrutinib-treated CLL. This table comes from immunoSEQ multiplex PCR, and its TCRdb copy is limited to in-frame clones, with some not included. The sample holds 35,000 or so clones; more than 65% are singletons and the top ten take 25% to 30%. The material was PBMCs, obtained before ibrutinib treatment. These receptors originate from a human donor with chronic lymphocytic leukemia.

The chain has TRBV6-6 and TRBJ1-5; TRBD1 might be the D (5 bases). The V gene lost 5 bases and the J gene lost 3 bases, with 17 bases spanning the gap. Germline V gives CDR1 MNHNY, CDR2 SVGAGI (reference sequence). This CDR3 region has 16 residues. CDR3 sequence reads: CASSPAGDGNNQPQHF. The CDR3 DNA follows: TGTGCCAGCAGTCCCGCCGGGGACGGAAACAATCAGCCCCAGCATTTT.

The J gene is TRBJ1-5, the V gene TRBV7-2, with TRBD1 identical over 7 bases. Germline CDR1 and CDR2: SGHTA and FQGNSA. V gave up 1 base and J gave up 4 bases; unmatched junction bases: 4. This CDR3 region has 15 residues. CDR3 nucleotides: TGTGCCAGCAGCTTAGATGGGACAGAGAATCAGCCCCAGCATTTT. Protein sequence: CASSLDGTENQPQHF.

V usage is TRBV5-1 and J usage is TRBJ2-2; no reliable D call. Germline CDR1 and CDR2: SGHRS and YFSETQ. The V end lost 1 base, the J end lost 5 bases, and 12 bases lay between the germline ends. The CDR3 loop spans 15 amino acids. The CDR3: CASSLNTLGTGELFF. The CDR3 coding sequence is TGCGCCAGCAGCTTGAACACCCTGGGAACCGGGGAGCTGTTTTTT.

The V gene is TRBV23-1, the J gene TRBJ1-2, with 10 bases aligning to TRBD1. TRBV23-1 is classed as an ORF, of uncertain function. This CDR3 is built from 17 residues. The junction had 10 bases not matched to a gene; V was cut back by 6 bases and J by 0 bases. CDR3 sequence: CASRPGGTGVANYGYTF. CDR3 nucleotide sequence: TGCGCCAGCAGACCCGGAGGGACAGGGGTCGCTAACTATGGCTACACCTTC.

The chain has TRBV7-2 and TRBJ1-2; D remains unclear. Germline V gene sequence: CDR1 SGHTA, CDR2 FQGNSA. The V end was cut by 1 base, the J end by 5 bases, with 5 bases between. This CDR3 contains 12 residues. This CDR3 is CASSLVLYGYTF. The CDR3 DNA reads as TGTGCCAGCAGCTTAGTTTTGTATGGCTACACCTTC.

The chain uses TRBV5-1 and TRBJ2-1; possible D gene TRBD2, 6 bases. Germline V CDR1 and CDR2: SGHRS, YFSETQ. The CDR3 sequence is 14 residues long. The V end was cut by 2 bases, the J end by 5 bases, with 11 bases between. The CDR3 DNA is TGCGCCAGCAGCTTAAGCGGGCCTGACAATGAGCAGTTCTTC. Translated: CASSLSGPDNEQFF. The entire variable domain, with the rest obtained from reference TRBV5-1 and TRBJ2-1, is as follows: KAGVTQTPRYLIKTRGQQVTLSCSPISGHRSVSWYQQTPGQGLQFLFEYFSETQRNKGNFPGRFSGRQFSNSRSEMNVSTLELGDSALYLCASSLSGPDNEQFFGPGTRLTVL.

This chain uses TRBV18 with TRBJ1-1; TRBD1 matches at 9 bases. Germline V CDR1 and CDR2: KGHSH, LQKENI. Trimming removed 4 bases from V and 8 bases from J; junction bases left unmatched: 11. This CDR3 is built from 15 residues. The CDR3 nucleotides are TGTGCCAGCTCACTGGGACAGGGCACAAAAGGGGAAGCTTTCTTT. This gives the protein CASSLGQGTKGEAFF. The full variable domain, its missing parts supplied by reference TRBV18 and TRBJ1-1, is NAGVMQNPRHLVRRRGQEARLRCSPMKGHSHVYWYRQLPEEGLKFMVYLQKENIIDESGMPKERFSAEFPKEGPSILRIQQVVRGDSAAYFCASSLGQGTKGEAFFGQGTRLTVV.

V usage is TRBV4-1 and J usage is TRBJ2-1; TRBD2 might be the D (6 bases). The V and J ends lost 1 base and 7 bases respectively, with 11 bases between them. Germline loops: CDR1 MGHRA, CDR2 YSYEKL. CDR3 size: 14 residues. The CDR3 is CASSQGWGRNEQFF. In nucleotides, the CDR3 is TGCGCCAGCAGCCAAGGGTGGGGGAGGAATGAGCAGTTCTTC.

Here the CDR3 reads CASSFSYRSYEQYF. CDR3 nucleotides: TGTGCCAGCAGTTTTTCGTACAGGTCCTACGAGCAGTACTTC. V usage is TRBV28 and J usage is TRBJ2-7, with D tentatively TRBD1 (5 bases). Trimming removed 3 bases at V and 1 base at J, with 10 bases between. The CDR3 is 14 amino acids. In germline, CDR1 is MDHEN, CDR2 SYDVKM.

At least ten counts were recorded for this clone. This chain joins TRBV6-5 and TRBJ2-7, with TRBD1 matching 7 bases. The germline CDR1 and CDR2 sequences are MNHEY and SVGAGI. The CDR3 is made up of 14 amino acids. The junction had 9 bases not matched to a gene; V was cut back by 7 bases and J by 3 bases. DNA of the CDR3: TGTGCCAGCACGGGATGGGACAGATACTACGAGCAGTACTTC. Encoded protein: CASTGWDRYYEQYF.